The 15 T cell receptor beta chains reported below all come from one sample, sequenced in a study of cytomegalovirus exposure and HLA in healthy donors. PCR involved 60 Vbeta and 13 Jbeta primers. Generated by immunoSEQ multiplex PCR, the TCRdb table keeps only in-frame clones and is missing some. The sample carries about 160,000 clones, around 80% recorded once. Sequenced input: PBMCs. The receptors were gathered from a man aged 30 to 39 in good health and CMV-seronegative.

This rearrangement joins TRBV5-6 to TRBJ1-1; D is unresolved. Germline assignment: CDR1 SGHDT and CDR2 YYEEEE. V dropped 4 bases and J dropped 0 bases, with 13 bases sitting between them. CDR3 length: 15 residues. DNA for the CDR3: TGTGCCAGCAGCCCACCAATGGGCATGAACACTGAAGCTTTCTTT. Its protein product is CASSPPMGMNTEAFF.

This chain links TRBV19 with TRBJ1-5; 9 bases match TRBD1. The germline V gene encodes CDR1 LNHDA and CDR2 SQIVND (reference sequence). The CDR3 totals 16 residues. V trimming: 4 bases; J trimming: 4 bases; junction bases outside the gene matches: 8. The CDR3 DNA follows: TGTGCCAGTAGTACGGGACAGGGAGGATGGAATCAGCCCCAGCATTTT. Residues: CASSTGQGGWNQPQHF.

This chain joins TRBV4-1 and TRBJ2-5, with TRBD2 identical over 12 bases. This CDR3 has 17 amino acids. Per the germline V gene, CDR1 is MGHRA and CDR2 is YSYEKL. With 0 bases clipped from V and 4 bases from J, the junction kept 6 bases outside the gene matches. CDR3 amino acids: CASSQEPSGGAGETQYF. In nucleotides, the CDR3 is TGCGCCAGCAGCCAAGAGCCTAGCGGGGGGGCGGGAGAGACCCAGTACTTC.

The gene calls are TRBV28 and TRBJ2-6; D ambiguous. Germline assignment: CDR1 MDHEN and CDR2 SYDVKM. The CDR3 sequence is 15 residues long. The germline V and J ends were trimmed by 5 bases and 3 bases, with 11 bases remaining between them. The CDR3 spells CASSPASYGANVLTF. DNA for the CDR3: TGTGCCAGCAGTCCTGCGAGTTATGGGGCCAACGTCCTGACTTTC.

V is TRBV13 and J is TRBJ2-1, with TRBD2 matching over 7 bases. V dropped 9 bases and J dropped 5; count of bases not matched to a gene: 10. The CDR3 is 14 amino acids. Germline V gene data show CDR1 as PRHDT and CDR2 as FYEKMQ (reference sequence). The CDR3 loop reads CASNPGTINNEQFF. The CDR3 bases are TGTGCCAGTAACCCCGGGACTATTAACAATGAGCAGTTCTTC.

This chain links TRBV7-2 with TRBJ1-5; D call uncertain. Germline values: CDR1 SGHTA, CDR2 FQGNSA. Trimming pared 0 bases from V and 1 base from J, leaving 7 bases between. This CDR3 is built from 15 residues. The CDR3, as DNA: TGTGCCAGCAGCTTAGCCCGCGGAAGCAATCAGCCCCAGCATTTT. Translating gives CASSLARGSNQPQHF. The full variable domain, completed using reference TRBV7-2 and TRBJ1-5, is GAGVSQSPSNKVTEKGKDVELRCDPISGHTALYWYRQSLGQGLEFLIYFQGNSAPDKSGLPSDRFSAERTGGSVSTLTIQRTQQEDSAVYLCASSLARGSNQPQHFGDGTRLSIL.

The rearrangement joins TRBV27 to TRBJ2-7, with unresolved D. The V end was cut by 2 bases, the J end by 2 bases, with 7 bases between. CDR3 length equals 13 residues. Germline loops: CDR1 MNHEY, CDR2 SMNVEV (reference sequence). In DNA form, the CDR3 reads TGTGCCAGCAGTTTAGGCTCACCCTACGAGCAGTACTTC. Translating it yields CASSLGSPYEQYF.

This clone was seen a handful of times. This rearrangement joins TRBV5-4 to TRBJ1-6; tentative D call: TRBD1 (5 bases). The V gene lost 2 bases and the J gene lost 4 bases, with 10 bases spanning the gap. Germline assignment: CDR1 SGHNT and CDR2 YYREEE (reference sequence). The CDR3 is made up of 15 amino acids. CDR3 coding DNA: TGTGCCAGCAGCTTAACGGCAGGGTATAATTCACCCCTCCACTTT. As protein: CASSLTAGYNSPLHF.

The rearrangement joins TRBV19 to TRBJ1-2, with D maybe TRBD1 (6 bases). Germline values: CDR1 LNHDA, CDR2 SQIVND (reference sequence). The CDR3 spans 14 residues. The V end was cut by 6 bases, the J end by 3 bases, with 14 bases between. CDR3 residues: CASSPPQGYYGYTF. The CDR3 DNA reads TGTGCCAGTAGCCCCCCACAGGGATACTATGGCTACACCTTC.

The gene calls are TRBV7-3 and TRBJ2-1; 8 positions agree with TRBD1. Trimming at V came to 3 bases and at J to 1 base, leaving 5 bases not matched to a gene. CDR3 length: 16 residues. CDR1 and CDR2 from the germline V gene are SGHTA and FQGTGA. The CDR3 here is CASSLMTGASYNEQFF. The CDR3 DNA is TGTGCCAGCAGCTTGATGACAGGGGCATCCTACAATGAGCAGTTCTTC.

The genes are TRBV29-1 and TRBJ1-4; TRBD1 is a possible D gene (6 bases). CDR1 and CDR2 (germline): SQVTM, ANQGSEA. Trimming shortened V by 6 bases and J by 0 bases, and 8 bases separated the two germline ends. This CDR3 is 13 amino acids long. CDR3 protein: CSVRQATNEKLFF. For the CDR3, the DNA is TGCAGCGTGAGACAGGCAACTAATGAAAAACTGTTTTTT.

This clone was seen a single time. V and J are TRBV7-9 and TRBJ2-2, with 9 bases lining up with TRBD1. V lost 2 bases to trimming and J lost 0 bases; unmatched junction nucleotides: 7. The CDR3 spans 18 residues. Germline CDR1 is SEHNR and CDR2 is FQNEAQ (reference sequence). CDR3 region: CASSLRVGQGSNTGELFF. CDR3 nucleotides: TGTGCCAGCAGCTTACGTGTGGGACAGGGTTCGAACACCGGGGAGCTGTTTTTT.

A note on this clone: The junction and the germline gene differ at one end; a read error may be behind it. The sample carries other DNA sequences with the same CDR3. V is TRBV6-5 and J is TRBJ2-7; no clear D gene. The CDR3 runs 12 residues. Germline values: CDR1 MNHEY, CDR2 SVGAGI. DNA for the CDR3: TGCGCCAGCAGCCGTGGCCCCTACGAGCAGTACTTC. Its translation: CASSRGPYEQYF.

This chain links TRBV29-1 with TRBJ2-7; 11 nucleotides align to TRBD1. The CDR3 has 16 amino acids. Trimming took 6 bases from V and 3 from J; bases not matched to a gene: 13. Germline assignment: CDR1 SQVTM and CDR2 ANQGSEA. CDR3: CSVRGAGQGANYEQYF. The CDR3 coding sequence is TGCAGCGTCCGGGGGGCTGGACAGGGGGCTAACTACGAGCAGTACTTC.

The chain couples TRBV7-9 to TRBJ1-1; TRBD1 is a possible D gene (6 bases). The CDR3 covers 16 residues. Germline loops: CDR1 SEHNR, CDR2 FQNEAQ (reference sequence). V was shortened by 5 bases and J by 5 bases, with 21 bases between the two germline ends. CDR3 loop: CASSAGRLGAGTEAFF. The CDR3 DNA reads as TGTGCCAGCAGCGCTGGCCGGTTGGGGGCCGGAACTGAAGCTTTCTTT.